This T cell receptor beta chain derives from a study of graft-versus-host responses after intestinal transplantation. Study details: Grafts were multivisceral, liver-intestinal, or isolated intestinal. Anti-thymocyte globulin was used for induction in all recipients, who then took tacrolimus and steroids for approximately 3 years.

The V gene's germline CDR1 is MGHRA and CDR2 YSYEKL. The CDR3 sequence is 15 residues long. Trimming removed 0 bases from V and 4 bases from J, with 12 bases in between. This clone was observed a handful of times. Its antigen is currently unknown. Findings of the study overall: There was an association between peak levels of circulating GvH clones and early post-transplant HvG declines.

Generated by immunoSEQ multiplex PCR, the TCRdb table keeps only in-frame clones and is missing some. This table holds over 70,000 clones, 80% to 85% found once. The chain has TRBV4-1 and TRBJ1-1, with D unclear. This material consisted of unstimulated CD8+ T cells sorted from spleen or lymph node cells, taken before intestinal transplant. The sequence was collected from a human donor who received an intestinal transplant. The CDR3 nucleotides are TGCGCCAGCAGCCAAGAGGAGGCTAGCCCCACTGAAGCTTTCTTT. Translating gives CASSQEEASPTEAFF.